The subject of this entry is one T cell receptor (beta chain). The data originate from a study of blood T cell repertoires in COVID-19. The CDR3 contains 14 residues. Trimming removed 5 bases at V and 0 bases at J, with 10 bases between. Germline CDR1 SGHVS, CDR2 FQNEAQ. Clones were read by immunoSEQ multiplex PCR, and TCRdb kept only the in-frame ones, dropping some. The sample contains roughly 290,000 clones, around 81% of which appear only once. The V gene is TRBV7-8, the J gene TRBJ1-1; perhaps TRBD1 as D (5 bases). The sequence derives from a woman aged 50 to 60 with active or convalescent COVID-19. The sample was peripheral blood. The CDR3, as DNA: TGTGCCAGCAGCGTCAGGGTACTGAACACTGAAGCTTTCTTT. It is translated as CASSVRVLNTEAFF.